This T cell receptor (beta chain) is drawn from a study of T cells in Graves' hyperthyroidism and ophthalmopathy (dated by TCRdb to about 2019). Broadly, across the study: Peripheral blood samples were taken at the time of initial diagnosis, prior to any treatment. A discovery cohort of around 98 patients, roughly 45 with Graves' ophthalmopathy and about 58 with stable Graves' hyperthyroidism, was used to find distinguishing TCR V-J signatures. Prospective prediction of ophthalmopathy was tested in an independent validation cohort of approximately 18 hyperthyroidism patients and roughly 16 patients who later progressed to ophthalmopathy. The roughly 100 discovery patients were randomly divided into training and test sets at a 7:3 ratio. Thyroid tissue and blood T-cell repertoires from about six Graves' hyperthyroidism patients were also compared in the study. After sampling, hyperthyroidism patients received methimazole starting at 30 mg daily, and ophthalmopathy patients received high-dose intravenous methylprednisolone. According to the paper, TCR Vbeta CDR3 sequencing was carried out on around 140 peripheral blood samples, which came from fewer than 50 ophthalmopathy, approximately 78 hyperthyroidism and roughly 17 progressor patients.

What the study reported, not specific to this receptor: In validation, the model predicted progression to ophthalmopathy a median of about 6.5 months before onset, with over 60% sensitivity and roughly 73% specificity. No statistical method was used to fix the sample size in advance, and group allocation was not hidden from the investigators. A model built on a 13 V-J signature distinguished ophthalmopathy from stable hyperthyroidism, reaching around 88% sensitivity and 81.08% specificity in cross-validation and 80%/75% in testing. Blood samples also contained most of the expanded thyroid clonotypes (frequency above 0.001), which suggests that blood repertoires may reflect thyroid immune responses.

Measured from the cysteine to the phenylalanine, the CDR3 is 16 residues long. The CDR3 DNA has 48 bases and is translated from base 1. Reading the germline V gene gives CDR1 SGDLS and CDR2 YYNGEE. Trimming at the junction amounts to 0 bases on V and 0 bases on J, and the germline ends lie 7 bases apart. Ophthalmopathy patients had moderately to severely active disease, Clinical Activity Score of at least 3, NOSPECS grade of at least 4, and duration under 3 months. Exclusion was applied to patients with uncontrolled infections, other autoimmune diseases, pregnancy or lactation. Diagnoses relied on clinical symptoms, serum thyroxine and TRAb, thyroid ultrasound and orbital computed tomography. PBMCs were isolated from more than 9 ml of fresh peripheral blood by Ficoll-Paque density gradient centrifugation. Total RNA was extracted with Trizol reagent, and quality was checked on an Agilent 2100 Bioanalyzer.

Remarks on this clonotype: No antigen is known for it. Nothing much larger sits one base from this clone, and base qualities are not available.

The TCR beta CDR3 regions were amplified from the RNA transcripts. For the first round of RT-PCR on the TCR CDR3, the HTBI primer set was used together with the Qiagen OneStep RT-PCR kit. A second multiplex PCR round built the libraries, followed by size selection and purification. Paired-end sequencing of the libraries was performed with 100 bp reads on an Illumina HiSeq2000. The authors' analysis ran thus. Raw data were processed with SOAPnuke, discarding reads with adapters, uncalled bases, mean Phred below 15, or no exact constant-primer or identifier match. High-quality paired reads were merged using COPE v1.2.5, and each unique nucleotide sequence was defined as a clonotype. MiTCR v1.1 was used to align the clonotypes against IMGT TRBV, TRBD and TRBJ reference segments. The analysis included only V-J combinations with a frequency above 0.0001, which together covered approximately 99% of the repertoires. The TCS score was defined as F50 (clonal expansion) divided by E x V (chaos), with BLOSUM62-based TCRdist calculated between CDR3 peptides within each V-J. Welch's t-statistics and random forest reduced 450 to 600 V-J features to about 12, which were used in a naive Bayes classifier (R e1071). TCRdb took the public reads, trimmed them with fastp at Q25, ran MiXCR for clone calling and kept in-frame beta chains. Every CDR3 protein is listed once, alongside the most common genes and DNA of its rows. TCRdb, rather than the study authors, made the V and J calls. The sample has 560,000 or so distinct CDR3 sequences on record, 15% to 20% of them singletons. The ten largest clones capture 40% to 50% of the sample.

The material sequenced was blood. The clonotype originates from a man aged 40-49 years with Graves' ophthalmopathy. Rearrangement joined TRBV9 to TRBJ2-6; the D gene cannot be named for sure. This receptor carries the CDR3 CASSVDSHSGANVLTF. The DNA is TGTGCCAGCAGCGTAGATAGCCACTCTGGGGCCAACGTCCTGACTTTC.